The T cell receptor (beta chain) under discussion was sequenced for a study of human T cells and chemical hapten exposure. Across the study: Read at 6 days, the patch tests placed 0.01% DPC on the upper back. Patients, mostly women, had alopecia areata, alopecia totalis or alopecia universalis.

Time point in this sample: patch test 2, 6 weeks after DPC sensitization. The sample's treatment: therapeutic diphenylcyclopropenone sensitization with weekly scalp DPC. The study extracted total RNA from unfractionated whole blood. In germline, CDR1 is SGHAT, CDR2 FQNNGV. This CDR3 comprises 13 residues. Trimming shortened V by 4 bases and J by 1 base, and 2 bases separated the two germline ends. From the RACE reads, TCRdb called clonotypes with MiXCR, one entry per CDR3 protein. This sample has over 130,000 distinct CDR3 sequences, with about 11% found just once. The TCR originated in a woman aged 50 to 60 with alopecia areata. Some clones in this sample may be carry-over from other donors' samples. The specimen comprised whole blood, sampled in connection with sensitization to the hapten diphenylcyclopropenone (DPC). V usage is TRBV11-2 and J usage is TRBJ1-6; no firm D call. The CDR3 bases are TGTGCCAGCAGCTCATCCTATAATTCACCCCTCCACTTT. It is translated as CASSSSYNSPLHF. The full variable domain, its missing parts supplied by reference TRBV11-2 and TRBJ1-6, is EAGVAQSPRYKIIEKRQSVAFWCNPISGHATLYWYQQILGQGPKLLIQFQNNGVVDDSQLPKDRFSAERLKGVDSTLKIQPAKLEDSAVYLCASSSSYNSPLHFGNGTRLTVT.